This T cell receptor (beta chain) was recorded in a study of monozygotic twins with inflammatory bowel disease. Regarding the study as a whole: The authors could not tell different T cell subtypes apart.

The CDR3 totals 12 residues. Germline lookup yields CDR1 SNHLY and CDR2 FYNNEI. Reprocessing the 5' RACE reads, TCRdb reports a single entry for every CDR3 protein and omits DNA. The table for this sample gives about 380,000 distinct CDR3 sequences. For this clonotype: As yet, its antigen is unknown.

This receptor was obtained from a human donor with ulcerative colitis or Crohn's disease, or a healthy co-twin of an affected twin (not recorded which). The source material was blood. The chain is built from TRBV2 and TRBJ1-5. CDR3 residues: CATSSLGQPQHF.